The next 32 T cell receptor beta chains were all read from a single sample in a study of T cells after yellow fever vaccination. MiXCR, run by TCRdb on the 5' RACE reads, gives a single entry per CDR3 protein. This sample has fewer than 400,000 distinct CDR3 sequences, with about 10% found just once. This sample comprised CD4+ T cells sorted from PBMCs, obtained 45 days after the yellow fever booster vaccination. The source is a man younger than 30 who received the YFV17D yellow fever vaccine.

The chain carries TRBV5-1 and TRBJ1-1; the D gene is possibly TRBD1 (5 bases). V lost 3 bases and J lost 4, with 10 bases in between. This CDR3 spans 13 amino acids. CDR1 and CDR2 from the germline V gene are SGHRS and YFSETQ. The CDR3 coding sequence is TGCGCCAGCAGCTGGGGACTTAGCACTGAAGCTTTCTTT. This encodes CASSWGLSTEAFF.

This chain connects TRBV4-2 to TRBJ2-2, with 11 bases aligning to TRBD1. This CDR3 has 16 amino acids. Germline V lookup: CDR1 LGHNA, CDR2 YNFKEQ. V dropped 3 bases and J dropped 6; count of bases not matched to a gene: 6. DNA of the CDR3: TGTGCCAGCAGCCAGAATCGGGACAGGGGGTCCGGGGAGCTGTTTTTT. The encoded protein is CASSQNRDRGSGELFF.

This clonotype was seen more than once but under ten times. This chain connects TRBV6-6 to TRBJ1-1; TRBD1 agrees at 10 bases. With 2 bases clipped from V and 1 base from J, the junction kept 7 bases outside the gene matches. The length of the CDR3 is 17 residues. CDR1 is MNHNY and CDR2 is SVGAGI in the germline V gene (reference sequence). The CDR3 spells CASSYPRDRGWNTEAFF. The CDR3 DNA follows: TGTGCCAGCAGTTACCCCCGGGACAGGGGATGGAACACTGAAGCTTTCTTT.

CDR3 sequence (DNA): TGTGCCAGCAGCTTGATTGGAGTGGAGCAGTTCTTC. It yields the protein CASSLIGVEQFF. The chain links TRBV7-9 to TRBJ2-1; D unresolved. Germline lookup yields CDR1 SEHNR and CDR2 FQNEAQ (reference sequence). The V gene lost 3 bases and the J gene lost 10 bases, with 10 bases spanning the gap. The CDR3 extends over 12 amino acids. Based on the CDR3 plus reference TRBV7-9 and TRBJ2-1, the full variable domain is DTGVSQNPRHKITKRGQNVTFRCDPISEHNRLYWYRQTLGQGPEFLTYFQNEAQLEKSRLLSDRFSAERPKGSFSTLEIQRTEQGDSAMYLCASSLIGVEQFFGPGTRLTVL.

The chain carries TRBV6-5 and TRBJ1-3, with D hard to call. V lost 0 bases and J lost 0, with 9 bases in between. CDR1 and CDR2 (germline): MNHEY, SVGAGI. The CDR3 length is 16 residues. The CDR3 reads CASSYSEGVSGNTIYF. The CDR3 nucleotides read TGTGCCAGCAGTTACTCGGAGGGAGTCTCTGGAAACACCATATATTTT.

This clonotype was seen a few times. This chain uses TRBV7-2 with TRBJ1-1, with D possibly matching TRBD1 (5 bases). V lost 5 bases, J lost 10 bases, and 17 bases lay in between. The CDR3 extends over 13 amino acids. Per the germline V gene, CDR1 is SGHTA and CDR2 is FQGNSA. CDR3 residues: CASSGRGGRAAFF. The DNA for the CDR3 is TGTGCCAGCAGCGGACGTGGGGGACGGGCAGCTTTCTTT.

The table lists this clonotype with a few counts. The gene calls are TRBV6-4 and TRBJ1-2; D may be TRBD1 (5 bases). Germline CDR1 is MRHNA and CDR2 is SNTAGT. This CDR3 contains 14 residues. The ends were cut back, 3 bases at V and 7 bases at J, with 15 bases in the middle. DNA for the CDR3: TGTGCCAGCAGTGAGAGTTTCGGGGCGTCTGGCTACACCTTC. Its translation: CASSESFGASGYTF.

The chain recombines TRBV20-1 with TRBJ2-1, with a tentative D call TRBD2 (6 bases). CDR1 is DFQATT and CDR2 is SNEGSKA in the germline V gene (reference sequence). The length of the CDR3 is 15 residues. V was clipped by 2 bases and J by 12 bases, with 23 bases between them. CDR3 nucleotides: TGCAGTGCTAGATCTCACCGGGACTCCAATATGGGGCAGTTCTTC. Amino acids: CSARSHRDSNMGQFF.

Ten or more counts support this clonotype. The chain is built from TRBV5-1 and TRBJ2-1; TRBD2 matches at 7 bases. The germline gives CDR1 SGHRS, CDR2 YFSETQ. V dropped 4 bases and J dropped 2; count of bases not matched to a gene: 3. This CDR3 region has 14 residues. CDR3 protein: CASSRRGAYNEQFF. CDR3 coding DNA: TGCGCCAGCAGCCGCCGGGGGGCCTACAATGAGCAGTTCTTC.

This clonotype was counted only a few times. The chain couples TRBV25-1 to TRBJ2-5; TRBD2 agrees at 8 bases. Looked up from germline, CDR1 is MGHDK and CDR2 is SYGVNS. After removal of 3 bases from V and 5 bases from J, the junction contained 11 bases not matched to a gene. This CDR3 comprises 16 residues. In DNA, the CDR3 is TGTGCCAGCAGTGATCTGCGGCGGGGGGCTGAGGAGACCCAGTACTTC. This translates into CASSDLRRGAEETQYF.

This clonotype was seen a handful of times. This rearrangement joins TRBV7-2 to TRBJ2-3; no firm D call. The V and J ends lost 4 bases and 0 bases respectively, with 14 bases between them. CDR3 size: 16 residues. The germline V gene has CDR1 SGHTA and CDR2 FQGNSA. In DNA form, the CDR3 reads TGTGCCAGCAGCTCCAACAGTGGGGTTAGCACAGATACGCAGTATTTT. Its protein is CASSSNSGVSTDTQYF.

This clonotype has a handful of counts. This sequence joins TRBV6-1 and TRBJ2-7; the D gene could be TRBD1 or TRBD2 (5 bases each). The V end lost 2 bases, the J end lost 5 bases, and 13 bases lay between the germline ends. The CDR3 runs 14 residues. CDR1 and CDR2 (germline): MNHNS, SASEGT. The CDR3: CASSELRGADEQYF. The CDR3 DNA sequence: TGTGCCAGCAGTGAATTGAGGGGAGCCGACGAGCAGTACTTC.

This clonotype was counted between two and nine times. The chain joins TRBV7-2 to TRBJ1-1; 12 nucleotides line up with TRBD1. Germline V lookup: CDR1 SGHTA, CDR2 FQGNSA. The CDR3 runs 17 residues. Trimming cost V 1 base and J 4 bases; bases outside gene matches: 7. The CDR3 reads CASSLEGTGGLSTEAFF. As DNA, the CDR3 is TGTGCCAGCAGCTTAGAAGGGACAGGGGGCCTGAGCACTGAAGCTTTCTTT. The full variable domain, its missing parts supplied by reference TRBV7-2 and TRBJ1-1, is GAGVSQSPSNKVTEKGKDVELRCDPISGHTALYWYRQSLGQGLEFLIYFQGNSAPDKSGLPSDRFSAERTGGSVSTLTIQRTQQEDSAVYLCASSLEGTGGLSTEAFFGQGTRLTVV.

V is TRBV6-1 and J is TRBJ1-5, with 7 bases that match TRBD1. Per germline, CDR1 MNHNS and CDR2 SASEGT. This CDR3 region has 15 residues. J gave up 4 bases and V 6 bases, and 9 bases lay outside the gene matches. In DNA form, the CDR3 reads TGTGCCAGCAGGCCCGGGACAGAACTTAATCAGCCCCAGCATTTT. This sequence encodes CASRPGTELNQPQHF.

The rearrangement uses TRBV20-1 and TRBJ1-2; D unclear. V was cut by 3 bases and J by 8 bases, with 13 bases left in between. The CDR3 length is 12 residues. Germline CDR1 is DFQATT and CDR2 is SNEGSKA (reference sequence). The CDR3 coding sequence is TGCAGTGCTAGTCCCTGGTCCGGCGGCTACACCTTC. Translated: CSASPWSGGYTF.

This clonotype was seen a few times. The chain couples TRBV7-8 to TRBJ1-5, with D hard to call. Germline V gives CDR1 SGHVS, CDR2 FQNEAQ. There are 13 residues in the CDR3. Trimming took off 3 bases at V and 4 bases at J, with 7 bases between the two ends. The DNA for the CDR3 is TGTGCCAGCAGCTTTACTACAAATCAGCCCCAGCATTTT. This translates into CASSFTTNQPQHF.

A few counts support this clonotype. A read error may produce the germline difference seen at one junction end. The chain links TRBV6-1 to TRBJ1-5; no definite D call. This CDR3 comprises 16 residues. The germline CDR1 and CDR2 sequences are MNHNS and SASEGT. The CDR3 DNA follows: TGTGCCAGCGGTGAAAGGAGGGAAACTAGCAATCAGCCCCAGCATTTT. It encodes CASGERRETSNQPQHF.

This clonotype came up a few times. The chain couples TRBV12-3 or TRBV12-4 to TRBJ1-1; maybe TRBD1 (5 bases). The V and J ends lost 1 base and 4 bases respectively, with 10 bases between them. This CDR3 contains 14 residues. CDR3 loop: CASSLVAGGTEAFF. The CDR3 DNA reads as TGTGCCAGCAGTTTAGTGGCGGGGGGCACTGAAGCTTTCTTT.

The gene calls are TRBV7-2 and TRBJ2-1; the match to TRBD1 covers 7 bases. The CDR3 runs to 15 residues. After removal of 6 bases from V and 0 bases from J, the junction contained 5 bases not matched to a gene. Germline V lookup: CDR1 SGHTA, CDR2 FQGNSA. The CDR3 DNA is TGTGCCAGCAGACTGGACAGGAGCTCCTACAATGAGCAGTTCTTC. Protein product: CASRLDRSSYNEQFF.

Only a few counts were recorded for this clonotype. The CDR3 region has the DNA TGTGCCAGCACCTTAACCTACAATGAGCAGTTCTTC. This codes for CASTLTYNEQFF. The chain links TRBV12-3 or TRBV12-4 to TRBJ2-1; D unclear. V lost 7 bases and J 2 bases, leaving 6 bases between the germline ends. CDR3 length equals 12 residues.

This clonotype was seen a few times. DNA for the CDR3: TGTGCCAGCAGCCAGATCGGGGAGAATGGCTACACCTTC. Residues: CASSQIGENGYTF. The V and J genes are TRBV16 and TRBJ1-2; D unclear. The germline V and J ends were trimmed by 3 bases and 6 bases, with 11 bases remaining between them. The CDR3 has 13 residues. Germline V gives CDR1 KGHSY, CDR2 FQNENV.

The CDR3 sequence is CAWMNFRGRQTQYF. CDR3 DNA: TGTGCCTGGATGAATTTTAGGGGTCGGCAGACCCAGTACTTC. This sequence joins TRBV30 and TRBJ2-5; the D gene is possibly TRBD1 (5 bases). CDR1 and CDR2 (germline): GTSNPN, SVGIG (reference sequence). The V gene lost 4 bases and the J gene lost 6 bases, with 18 bases spanning the gap. This CDR3 spans 14 amino acids. Full variable domain (rest looked up from reference TRBV30 and TRBJ2-5): SQTIHQWPATLVQPVGSPLSLECTVEGTSNPNLYWYRQAAGRGLQLLFYSVGIGQISSEVPQNLSASRPQDRQFILSSKKLLLSDSGFYLCAWMNFRGRQTQYFGPGTRLLVL.

This rearrangement joins TRBV4-2 to TRBJ2-1; 7 bases agree with TRBD2. V gave up 2 bases and J gave up 15 bases; unmatched junction bases: 10. Looked up from germline, CDR1 is LGHNA and CDR2 is YNFKEQ. This CDR3 spans 13 amino acids. The CDR3 is CASSQLAGLSMFF. For the CDR3, the DNA is TGTGCCAGCAGCCAATTAGCGGGTCTGTCCATGTTCTTC.

This clonotype appeared many times. The V call is TRBV19, the J call TRBJ2-1, with D tentatively TRBD1 (6 bases). Looked up from germline, CDR1 is LNHDA and CDR2 is SQIVND (reference sequence). Trimming stripped 1 base from V and 6 bases from J, with 10 bases between. The CDR3 totals 14 residues. CDR3 DNA sequence: TGTGCCAGTAGTATAGGGGGACACTTCAATGAGCAGTTCTTC. Protein: CASSIGGHFNEQFF. Together with reference TRBV19 and TRBJ2-1, the CDR3 gives the full variable domain: DGGITQSPKYLFRKEGQNVTLSCEQNLNHDAMYWYRQDPGQGLRLIYYSQIVNDFQKGDIAEGYSVSREKKESFPLTVTSAQKNPTAFYLCASSIGGHFNEQFFGPGTRLTVL.

This clonotype has a handful of counts. The chain couples TRBV29-1 to TRBJ1-1; D may be TRBD1 (5 bases). CDR1 and CDR2 from the germline V gene are SQVTM and ANQGSEA. The CDR3 is made up of 11 amino acids. CDR3 DNA sequence: TGCAGGGGGGAGTTCCTGACTGAAGCTTTCTTT. Translated, it gives CRGEFLTEAFF.

This clonotype came up a few times. This chain connects TRBV15 to TRBJ1-4; 7 positions agree with TRBD1. The CDR3 totals 14 residues. CDR1 is LNHNV, CDR2 YYDKDF, per germline (reference sequence). V shed 4 bases, J shed 7 bases, and the junction held 6 bases outside the gene matches. The CDR3 sequence: CATSNRGTGEKLFF. The CDR3 bases are TGTGCCACCAGCAACAGGGGTACGGGTGAAAAACTGTTTTTT. Together with reference TRBV15 and TRBJ1-4, the CDR3 gives the full variable domain: DAMVIQNPRYQVTQFGKPVTLSCSQTLNHNVMYWYQQKSSQAPKLLFHYYDKDFNNEADTPDNFQSRRPNTSFCFLDIRSPGLGDTAMYLCATSNRGTGEKLFFGSGTQLSVL.

This clonotype has more than one count but fewer than ten. This chain links TRBV6-2 or TRBV6-3 with TRBJ2-4, with D possibly matching TRBD2 (6 bases). V was clipped by 2 bases and J by 1 base, with 15 bases between them. The CDR3 contains 17 residues. CDR1 and CDR2 from the germline V gene are MNHEY and SVGEGT. In DNA, the CDR3 is TGTGCCAGCAGTTACGTTACAGGCGGAGGGGCCAAAAACATTCAGTACTTC. Residues: CASSYVTGGGAKNIQYF.

The chain employs TRBV7-4 and TRBJ2-7, with D tentatively TRBD2 (5 bases). The CDR3 is 16 residues long. Germline V gene sequence: CDR1 SGHVT, CDR2 SQSDAQ. Trimming left V 2 bases short and J 11 bases short, with 25 bases between. The DNA of the CDR3 is TGTGCCAGCAGCTTAAGGGCAATACGAGGGTCCCGGGAAAAGTACGTC. Protein: CASSLRAIRGSREKYV.

Many counts were recorded for this clonotype. The rearrangement joins TRBV5-1 to TRBJ2-5; 7 bases are shared with TRBD1. The germline V gene encodes CDR1 SGHRS and CDR2 YFSETQ. The CDR3 runs 14 residues. The V gene end was trimmed by 4 bases and the J gene end by 2 bases; junction bases not matched to a gene: 5. The CDR3 loop reads CASSPGTVQETQYF. The CDR3 nucleotides are TGCGCCAGCAGCCCCGGGACAGTACAAGAGACCCAGTACTTC.

This clonotype was picked up a small number of times. This rearrangement joins TRBV7-9 to TRBJ1-1, with TRBD1 as a possible D gene (6 bases). Germline CDR1 SEHNR, CDR2 FQNEAQ (reference sequence). CDR3 size: 14 residues. Trimming removed 6 bases at V and 5 bases at J, with 16 bases between. The DNA of the CDR3 is TGTGCCAGCAGGGGGACCGGGGGCCGAACTGAAGCTTTCTTT. This translates into CASRGTGGRTEAFF. Complete variable domain (other parts from reference TRBV7-9 and TRBJ1-1): DTGVSQNPRHKITKRGQNVTFRCDPISEHNRLYWYRQTLGQGPEFLTYFQNEAQLEKSRLLSDRFSAERPKGSFSTLEIQRTEQGDSAMYLCASRGTGGRTEAFFGQGTRLTVV.

This clonotype was recorded at least ten times. V is TRBV27 and J is TRBJ2-1, with 7 positions matching TRBD1. Looked up from germline, CDR1 is MNHEY and CDR2 is SMNVEV (reference sequence). The junction had 8 bases not matched to a gene; V was cut back by 3 bases and J by 9 bases. The CDR3 spans 14 residues. CDR3 in DNA: TGTGCCAGCAGTTTCCAACCTCAGGGGGTTGAGCAGTTCTTC. This translates into CASSFQPQGVEQFF.

This clonotype was observed a few times. V is TRBV6-5 and J is TRBJ1-1; D gene uncertain. V lost 0 bases and J 1 base, leaving 9 bases between the germline ends. This CDR3 spans 15 amino acids. Germline V gene data show CDR1 as MNHEY and CDR2 as SVGAGI. CDR3 protein: CASSYSPSGNTEAFF. Written as DNA, the CDR3 is TGTGCCAGCAGTTACTCTCCTTCAGGGAACACTGAAGCTTTCTTT.